The subject of this entry is one T cell receptor (beta chain). This entry is derived from a study of blood T cell repertoires in COVID-19. The length of the CDR3 is 15 residues. V dropped 3 bases and J dropped 5 bases, with 16 bases sitting between them. Germline V gene lookup returns CDR1 KGHSH and CDR2 LQKENI. How the authors handled the data: Researchers report that nucleated cell counts were estimated from reference gene primer amplification. Some clones are missing from TCRdb's copy, which holds only in-frame ones; the method was immunoSEQ multiplex PCR. From that table come the V and J calls and clone size; the DNA was used to work out D and trimming. The sample holds some 340,000 clones, around nine tenths seen once.

V and J are TRBV18 and TRBJ2-5, with D uncertain. The sample consisted of PBMCs or T cells enriched from blood (not recorded which). This receptor was taken from a woman in her 30s who had been exposed to COVID-19. CDR3 coding DNA: TGTGCCAGCTCACCCCTGATGGATATCGGGGAGACCCAGTACTTC. Translation: CASSPLMDIGETQYF.